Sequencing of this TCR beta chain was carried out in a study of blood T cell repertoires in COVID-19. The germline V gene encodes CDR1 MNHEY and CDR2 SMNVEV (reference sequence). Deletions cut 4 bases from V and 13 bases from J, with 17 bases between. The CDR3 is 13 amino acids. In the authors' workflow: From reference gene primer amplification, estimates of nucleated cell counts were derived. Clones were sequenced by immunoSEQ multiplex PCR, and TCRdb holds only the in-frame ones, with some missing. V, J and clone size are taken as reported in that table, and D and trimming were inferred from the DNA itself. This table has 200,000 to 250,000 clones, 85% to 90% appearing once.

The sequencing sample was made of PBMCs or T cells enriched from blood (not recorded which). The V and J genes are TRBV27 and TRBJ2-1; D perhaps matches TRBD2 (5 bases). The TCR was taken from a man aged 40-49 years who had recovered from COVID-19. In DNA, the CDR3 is TGTGCCAGCAGTTCGTATCGGGCGGGCAGCCAGTTCTTC. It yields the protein CASSSYRAGSQFF.